This T cell receptor (beta chain) was observed in a study of persistence of HIV-infected CD4 T cells. Whole-study context: Multiple blood draws of up to roughly 200 mL, except a couple of donors with single leukapheresis.

This clone has just one count. Its antigen remains unknown. Sequencing used immunoSEQ version 4 in survey mode. TCRdb's copy holds only in-frame clones and misses some; the assay was immunoSEQ multiplex PCR. The sample contains 6,500 to 8,500 clones, roughly two thirds of which appear only once. The stimulus was lysate of CMV-infected fibroblasts, around 10 ug/mL. Responding CD4+ T cells were sorted by upregulation of both CD40 ligand and CD69. Per the germline V gene, CDR1 is SGHTA and CDR2 is FQGNSA. There are 14 residues in the CDR3. After removal of 8 bases from V and 1 base from J, the junction contained 5 bases not matched to a gene.

This clonotype originated in an adult man with HIV who was CMV-seropositive. The sequences come from CD4+ T cells sorted from PBMCs after roughly 18-hour stimulation, collected from a patient who received antiretroviral therapy. V and J are TRBV7-2 and TRBJ1-3; 7 bases match TRBD1. The CDR3 nucleotides read TGTGCCAGCGGCAGGGGGGGGTCTGGAAACACCATATATTTT. The encoded protein is CASGRGGSGNTIYF.